The 22 T cell receptor beta chains below were found in one sample sequenced in a study of cytomegalovirus exposure and HLA in healthy donors listed by TCRdb under 2017. The library was built by means of the immunoSEQ multiplex PCR assay. For the multiplex PCR, a mixture combining 60 forward primers for TCR Vbeta segments and 13 reverse primers for TCR Jbeta segments was used. What TCRdb holds here is the immuneACCESS table cut down to in-frame rearrangements. Part of the clones is not present; checked against another copy, under half of the missing clones reflect an unresolved V gene, and the others are unexplained. Across this sample there are 95,000 to 150,000 clones, with over 50% seen only once. About 8.1% of the sample belongs to the ten largest clones. Sequenced material: PBMCs. These receptors were collected from a woman aged 40-49 years in good health and CMV-seropositive.

Details on this clone: This sample also contains other DNA sequences that code for the same CDR3. The CDR3: CASSLGQGSYEQYF. For the CDR3, the DNA is TGTGCCAGCAGCTTGGGACAGGGCTCCTACGAGCAGTACTTC. This chain joins TRBV5-6 and TRBJ2-7; 7 bases are shared with TRBD1. The CDR3 has 14 amino acids. V was clipped by 0 bases and J by 0 bases; unmatched bases: 0. Germline V CDR1 and CDR2: SGHDT, YYEEEE.

J is TRBJ2-1 and V is TRBV19, with 7 positions matching TRBD2. V trimming: 6 bases; J trimming: 6 bases; junction bases outside the gene matches: 8. This CDR3 is 14 amino acids long. Germline V gene lookup returns CDR1 LNHDA and CDR2 SQIVND (reference sequence). CDR3 residues: CASSGDYRGNEQFF. CDR3 sequence (DNA): TGTGCCAGTAGCGGGGACTACCGAGGCAATGAGCAGTTCTTC.

V and J are TRBV27 and TRBJ2-1, with 10 bases fitting TRBD2. Trimming removed 6 bases from V and 1 base from J; junction bases left unmatched: 12. The germline V gene has CDR1 MNHEY and CDR2 SMNVEV (reference sequence). The CDR3 is 18 residues long. The DNA for the CDR3 is TGTGCCAGCAGCCCACTCCTCCTGACTAGCGGGTCCTACAATGAGCAGTTCTTC. Its translation is CASSPLLLTSGSYNEQFF.

V gene TRBV18 combines with J gene TRBJ1-1; 12 bases map to TRBD1. The CDR3 is 16 amino acids. Germline V gives CDR1 KGHSH, CDR2 LQKENI. V was pared by 4 bases and J by 1 base, with 4 bases of the junction left unmatched. CDR3 residues: CASSLGTGGPNTEAFF. The CDR3 DNA sequence: TGTGCCAGCTCACTTGGGACAGGGGGCCCGAACACTGAAGCTTTCTTT.

The chain is built from TRBV19 and TRBJ1-1; 8 bases align to TRBD1. CDR1 is LNHDA and CDR2 is SQIVND in the germline V gene (reference sequence). With V trimmed by 5 bases and J by 6 bases, 8 bases remained unmatched. The CDR3 length is 14 residues. The CDR3 region has the DNA TGTGCCAGTAGTGCAGGGGGCACGGGGGCTGAAGCTTTCTTT. The encoded protein is CASSAGGTGAEAFF.

The chain carries TRBV2 and TRBJ2-1, with D hard to call. V shed 3 bases and J shed 9 bases, with 9 bases lying between them. The germline CDR1 and CDR2 sequences are SNHLY and FYNNEI. This CDR3 is 12 amino acids long. DNA for the CDR3: TGTGCCAGCAGTGATGACTCCCCTGAGCAGTTCTTC. Amino acids: CASSDDSPEQFF. Variable domain in full (rest from reference TRBV2 and TRBJ2-1): EPEVTQTPSHQVTQMGQEVILRCVPISNHLYFYWYRQILGQKVEFLVSFYNNEISEKSEIFDDQFSVERPDGSNFTLKIRSTKLEDSAMYFCASSDDSPEQFFGPGTRLTVL.

The chain recombines TRBV11-2 with TRBJ2-5, with 16 bases fitting TRBD2. CDR1 and CDR2 from the germline V gene are SGHAT and FQNNGV. The CDR3 length is 17 residues. The V and J ends lost 3 bases and 5 bases, in that order; junction bases with no gene match: 6. The CDR3 region has the DNA TGTGCCAGCAGCTTGGGGACTAGCGGGAGGGCCGGGGAGACCCAGTACTTC. It yields the protein CASSLGTSGRAGETQYF.

V usage is TRBV6-6 and J usage is TRBJ1-1, with D possibly being TRBD1 (6 bases). The V gene's germline CDR1 is MNHNY and CDR2 SVGAGI (reference sequence). The CDR3 sequence is 16 residues long. Trimming cost V 6 bases and J 1 base, with 18 bases left between them. This chain's CDR3 is CASSPQGGGGNTEAFF. DNA for the CDR3: TGTGCCAGCAGCCCTCAGGGAGGGGGGGGGAACACTGAAGCTTTCTTT.

The table lists this clone with a few counts. This chain uses TRBV6-1 with TRBJ2-5, with 8 bases identical to TRBD1. Judging by the DNA end, TRBJ2-7 fits better; the J call may be wrong. Germline assignment: CDR1 MNHNS and CDR2 SASEGT. The CDR3 consists of 14 residues. Here the CDR3 reads CASSVGQGLYEQYF. The CDR3 bases are TGTGCCAGCAGTGTCGGACAGGGCCTCTACGAGCAGTACTTC.

Points on this clone: An end of the junction differs from the germline gene, which may be a read error. J is TRBJ1-2 and V is TRBV7-9; 7 positions agree with TRBD1. CDR3 size: 13 residues. Germline V gene data show CDR1 as SEHNR and CDR2 as FQNEAQ (reference sequence). CDR3 in DNA: TGTGCCAGCAGCCACACAGGGGTCTATGGCTACCCCTTC. It encodes CASSHTGVYGYPF. Based on the CDR3 plus reference TRBV7-9 and TRBJ1-2, the full variable domain is DTGVSQNPRHKITKRGQNVTFRCDPISEHNRLYWYRQTLGQGPEFLTYFQNEAQLEKSRLLSDRFSAERPKGSFSTLEIQRTEQGDSAMYLCASSHTGVYGYPFGSGTRLTVV.

This clone came up once. The J gene is TRBJ1-1, the V gene TRBV10-1; 8 bases agree with TRBD1. Germline V gene sequence: CDR1 WNHNN, CDR2 SYGVQD (reference sequence). The V and J ends lost 6 bases and 2 bases, in that order; junction bases with no gene match: 5. This CDR3 is built from 14 residues. CDR3 sequence (DNA): TGCGCCAGCAGCGGGACAGGCAGTAACACTGAAGCTTTCTTT. Encoded protein: CASSGTGSNTEAFF.

This chain connects TRBV6-1 to TRBJ1-1; the D is unclear. Germline V gene sequence: CDR1 MNHNS, CDR2 SASEGT. V was pared by 1 base and J by 3 bases, with 6 bases between. This CDR3 spans 13 amino acids. The CDR3 protein is CASSEDSDTEAFF. CDR3 in DNA: TGTGCCAGCAGTGAAGACAGTGACACTGAAGCTTTCTTT.

The chain carries TRBV10-1 and TRBJ2-1; D remains ambiguous. Trimming took 4 bases from V and 0 from J, leaving 10 bases between them. This CDR3 is built from 15 residues. Germline CDR1 is WNHNN and CDR2 is SYGVQD (reference sequence). The CDR3 nucleotides read TGCGCCAGCAGTGCAGATGCAGTCTCCTACAATGAGCAGTTCTTC. This translates into CASSADAVSYNEQFF.

This clone was counted a few times. V is TRBV7-8 and J is TRBJ1-6; no definite D call. Deletions cut 2 bases from V and 2 bases from J, with 4 bases between. This CDR3 is built from 14 residues. Per germline, CDR1 SGHVS and CDR2 FQNEAQ. CDR3: CASSLPAYNSPLHF. The CDR3 DNA reads as TGTGCCAGCAGCTTACCCGCCTATAATTCACCCCTCCACTTT.

This sequence joins TRBV19 and TRBJ1-4; D possibly corresponds to TRBD1 (5 bases). Germline V CDR1 and CDR2: LNHDA, SQIVND (reference sequence). This CDR3 has 10 amino acids. This chain's CDR3 is CASAGGKLFF. Written as DNA, the CDR3 is TGTGCATCGGCCGGGGGGAAACTGTTTTTT.

This clone was observed once. The rearrangement joins TRBV2 to TRBJ2-1; TRBD2 agrees at 15 bases. The V gene's germline CDR1 is SNHLY and CDR2 FYNNEI. CDR3 length: 17 residues. Unmatched junction bases numbered 4, after V lost 7 bases and J lost 0 bases. DNA of the CDR3: TGTGCCAGCACTCCGGGACTAGCGGGAGGCTCCTACAATGAGCAGTTCTTC. Amino acid sequence: CASTPGLAGGSYNEQFF. Variable domain in full (rest from reference TRBV2 and TRBJ2-1): EPEVTQTPSHQVTQMGQEVILRCVPISNHLYFYWYRQILGQKVEFLVSFYNNEISEKSEIFDDQFSVERPDGSNFTLKIRSTKLEDSAMYFCASTPGLAGGSYNEQFFGPGTRLTVL.

V is TRBV28 and J is TRBJ2-5, with 10 bases identical to TRBD1. J gave up 4 bases and V 6 bases, and 8 bases lay outside the gene matches. Germline V gene data show CDR1 as MDHEN and CDR2 as SYDVKM. CDR3 length equals 15 residues. The CDR3 protein is CASSPWTGGRETQYF. The DNA of the CDR3 is TGTGCCAGCAGCCCTTGGACAGGGGGACGAGAGACCCAGTACTTC.

The table lists this clone with a few counts. This chain links TRBV5-6 with TRBJ2-7; 7 bases are shared with TRBD1. V lost 5 bases, J lost 4 bases, and 3 bases stayed unmatched. CDR1 is SGHDT, CDR2 YYEEEE, per germline. This CDR3 contains 12 residues. This CDR3 reads CASRRQGYEQYF. In nucleotides, the CDR3 is TGTGCCAGCAGAAGACAGGGTTACGAGCAGTACTTC.

The rearrangement links TRBV5-4 to TRBJ2-5; 9 nucleotides agree with TRBD1. CDR1 SGHNT and CDR2 YYREEE come from the germline V gene (reference sequence). The CDR3 runs 14 residues. The V gene end was trimmed by 5 bases and the J gene end by 5 bases; junction bases not matched to a gene: 7. For the CDR3, the DNA is TGTGCCAGCAGTCCTACAGGGGGCAGGGAGACCCAGTACTTC. Its translation: CASSPTGGRETQYF.

This clone was recorded a few times. The chain joins TRBV7-3 to TRBJ2-1; D call uncertain. Germline values: CDR1 SGHTA, CDR2 FQGTGA. The CDR3 is 14 amino acids. The ends were cut back, 2 bases at V and 8 bases at J, with 13 bases in the middle. CDR3 sequence: CASSLLVASHEQFF. CDR3 DNA: TGTGCCAGCAGCTTACTAGTGGCCTCCCATGAGCAGTTCTTC.

The chain joins TRBV19 to TRBJ1-5, with 8 bases identical to TRBD1. With V trimmed by 4 bases and J by 3 bases, 5 bases remained unmatched. Germline V CDR1 and CDR2: LNHDA, SQIVND (reference sequence). The CDR3 covers 15 residues. In DNA form, the CDR3 reads TGTGCCAGTAGTACAGGGGGACAGGTCAATCAGCCCCAGCATTTT. It encodes CASSTGGQVNQPQHF.

Regarding this clone: At one of its ends the junction is not consistent with the germline gene, which may arise from a read error. This sequence joins TRBV7-9 and TRBJ1-1; possible D gene TRBD1, 5 bases. The CDR3 is made up of 12 amino acids. Per germline, CDR1 SEHNR and CDR2 FQNEAQ (reference sequence). The CDR3 region is CSSSWGDTEAFF. The CDR3 region has the DNA TGTTCCAGCAGCTGGGGGGACACTGAAGCTTTCTTT.